The 20 T cell receptor beta chains presented below share a single source sample, sequenced in a study of cytomegalovirus exposure and HLA in healthy donors. With 60 Vbeta and 13 Jbeta primers, the PCR was carried out. The table came from immunoSEQ multiplex PCR; TCRdb's copy has only in-frame clones and leaves some out. The sample lists 150,000 or so clones; about four fifths were seen once. The source material was PBMCs. The receptor set was obtained from a boy aged 2 to 9 in good health and CMV-seronegative.

This chain connects TRBV27 to TRBJ2-7; 11 nucleotides align to TRBD2. From germline, CDR1 is MNHEY and CDR2 SMNVEV (reference sequence). After removal of 3 bases from V and 1 base from J, the junction contained 8 bases not matched to a gene. This CDR3 has 17 amino acids. For the CDR3, the DNA is TGTGCCAGCAGTTTCACCACCGGGACTAGCGGTTCCTACGAGCAGTACTTC. Protein product: CASSFTTGTSGSYEQYF.

The CDR3 region has the DNA TGTGCCAGCAGCTTAGAGAGGGATTGGGATGAGCAGTTCTTC. Protein product: CASSLERDWDEQFF. The gene calls are TRBV7-9 and TRBJ2-1; maybe TRBD2 (5 bases). The germline V gene encodes CDR1 SEHNR and CDR2 FQNEAQ (reference sequence). V was cut by 1 base and J by 8 bases, with 12 bases left in between. The CDR3 extends over 14 amino acids.

The chain's CDR3 is CASSSTRLTDEQYF. The CDR3 DNA reads as TGTGCCAGCAGCTCGACCCGCTTGACAGACGAGCAGTACTTC. The gene calls are TRBV21-1 and TRBJ2-7; the table's D call TRBD1 went unverified against the DNA. TRBV21-1 counts as a pseudogene. This CDR3 spans 14 amino acids.

This rearrangement joins TRBV9 to TRBJ1-2; perhaps TRBD1 as D (5 bases). From germline, CDR1 is SGDLS and CDR2 YYNGEE. The V gene lost 3 bases and the J gene lost 2 bases, with 20 bases spanning the gap. This CDR3 contains 17 residues. The CDR3 region is CASSGGIGEGHNYGYTF. The CDR3 DNA sequence: TGTGCCAGCAGCGGGGGTATTGGGGAGGGGCACAACTATGGCTACACCTTC.

The genes are TRBV9 and TRBJ1-1; D call uncertain. Germline CDR1 reads SGDLS; CDR2 reads YYNGEE. The CDR3 consists of 14 residues. Trimming shortened V by 0 bases and J by 3 bases, and 9 bases separated the two germline ends. This CDR3 is CASSVEVRDTEAFF. The CDR3, as DNA: TGTGCCAGCAGCGTAGAAGTGAGGGACACTGAAGCTTTCTTT. The full variable domain, its missing parts supplied by reference TRBV9 and TRBJ1-1, is DSGVTQTPKHLITATGQRVTLRCSPRSGDLSVYWYQQSLDQGLQFLIQYYNGEERAKGNILERFSAQQFPDLHSELNLSSLELGDSALYFCASSVEVRDTEAFFGQGTRLTVV.

In its sample, this clone was seen a few times. The chain employs TRBV2 and TRBJ2-7, with D perhaps TRBD2 (6 bases). The germline V gene has CDR1 SNHLY and CDR2 FYNNEI. Trimming took off 6 bases at V and 4 bases at J, with 19 bases between the two ends. This CDR3 is built from 15 residues. DNA of the CDR3: TGTGCCAGCAGCGCCCCCGGGGCGGGAAGGTACGAGCAGTACTTC. This sequence encodes CASSAPGAGRYEQYF.

The CDR3 nucleotides are TGTGCCAGCAGTGCAGACAGGGGACCGGCTAGCGGAGAGACCCAGTACTTC. Translating it yields CASSADRGPASGETQYF. The chain employs TRBV6-1 and TRBJ2-5, with D possibly matching TRBD1 (8 bases). V was pared by 4 bases and J by 4 bases, with 22 bases between. Germline-derived CDR1 and CDR2 are MNHNS and SASEGT. The CDR3 has 17 residues.

This clone was counted between two and nine times. This rearrangement joins TRBV14 to TRBJ2-1; the D gene is possibly TRBD2 (6 bases). The CDR3 totals 14 residues. Germline lookup yields CDR1 SGHDN and CDR2 FVKESK. V lost 7 bases and J 3 bases, leaving 13 bases between the germline ends. CDR3 nucleotides: TGTGCCAGCACCGTAGGGGACTTCTACAATGAGCAGTTCTTC. This sequence encodes CASTVGDFYNEQFF.

This chain uses TRBV28 with TRBJ1-2, with TRBD1 matching over 7 bases. Germline V gene lookup returns CDR1 MDHEN and CDR2 SYDVKM. The trim removed 6 bases at V and 0 bases at J, leaving 7 bases unmatched. This CDR3 has 15 amino acids. The CDR3 nucleotides are TGTGCCAGCAGCTGGGGACAGTCCCCTAACTATGGCTACACCTTC. It yields the protein CASSWGQSPNYGYTF.

The J gene is TRBJ1-1, the V gene TRBV5-1; D remains ambiguous. V lost 2 bases and J 1 base, leaving 9 bases between the germline ends. The CDR3 extends over 14 amino acids. Looked up from germline, CDR1 is SGHRS and CDR2 is YFSETQ. CDR3 residues: CASSFLIRNTEAFF. The CDR3 coding sequence is TGCGCCAGCAGCTTTCTCATCAGGAACACTGAAGCTTTCTTT.

This chain connects TRBV4-1 to TRBJ2-7; D might be TRBD2 (6 bases). This CDR3 has 14 amino acids. V was clipped by 2 bases and J by 0 bases, with 8 bases between them. CDR1 is MGHRA and CDR2 is YSYEKL in the germline V gene. CDR3 bases: TGCGCCAGCAGCCAACTTAGCGGCTCCTACGAGCAGTACTTC. Amino acids: CASSQLSGSYEQYF.

This chain links TRBV28 with TRBJ2-7; the match to TRBD2 covers 12 bases. J gave up 6 bases and V 4 bases, and 7 bases lay outside the gene matches. Germline V CDR1 and CDR2: MDHEN, SYDVKM. CDR3 size: 15 residues. The CDR3: CASSSWTSGIVEQYF. Here the CDR3 DNA reads TGTGCCAGCAGTTCGTGGACTAGCGGGATAGTCGAGCAGTACTTC.

This clone appeared once. The J gene is TRBJ1-1, the V gene TRBV4-1, with a weak D call TRBD1 (5 bases). Per germline, CDR1 MGHRA and CDR2 YSYEKL. The length of the CDR3 is 15 residues. The V end was cut by 4 bases, the J end by 0 bases, with 12 bases between. The CDR3 nucleotides are TGCGCCAGCAGCCTGTCCGGGGGTTTGAACACTGAAGCTTTCTTT. Translated: CASSLSGGLNTEAFF.

J is TRBJ2-3 and V is TRBV28; 9 positions match TRBD1. Germline loops: CDR1 MDHEN, CDR2 SYDVKM. The CDR3 extends over 16 amino acids. Trimming cost V 5 bases and J 6 bases; bases outside gene matches: 12. The CDR3 spells CASSRPGQGIRDTQYF. The CDR3 nucleotides are TGTGCCAGCAGTCGACCGGGACAGGGTATTAGGGATACGCAGTATTTT.

CDR3 nucleotide sequence: TGTGCCAGCAGTGAAGTTCTAGCGAAGAATGAGCAGTTCTTC. Translated: CASSEVLAKNEQFF. The V gene is TRBV6-1, the J gene TRBJ2-1, with D perhaps TRBD2 (6 bases). V was cut by 1 base and J by 7 bases, with 11 bases left in between. The V gene's germline CDR1 is MNHNS and CDR2 SASEGT. CDR3 length equals 14 residues.

V gene TRBV7-8 combines with J gene TRBJ2-7; 13 positions match TRBD2. After removal of 5 bases from V and 2 bases from J, the junction contained 15 bases not matched to a gene. The CDR3 runs to 19 residues. Germline values: CDR1 SGHVS, CDR2 FQNEAQ. The CDR3 loop is CASSPPPGTSGTFTYEQYF. The CDR3 coding sequence is TGTGCCAGCAGCCCCCCGCCCGGGACTAGCGGGACGTTTACCTACGAGCAGTACTTC.

The chain joins TRBV18 to TRBJ2-7, with 7 bases identical to TRBD2. Germline assignment: CDR1 KGHSH and CDR2 LQKENI. This CDR3 spans 13 amino acids. With V trimmed by 2 bases and J by 5 bases, 3 bases remained unmatched. The CDR3 reads CASSPGGGDEQYF. CDR3 bases: TGTGCCAGCTCACCAGGGGGAGGGGACGAGCAGTACTTC.

The gene calls are TRBV2 and TRBJ2-1; D is undetermined. The CDR3 consists of 11 residues. The germline V gene encodes CDR1 SNHLY and CDR2 FYNNEI. V was pared by 6 bases and J by 13 bases, with 13 bases between. This CDR3 is CASRSEIHQFF. For the CDR3, the DNA is TGTGCCAGCAGGAGTGAGATCCACCAGTTCTTC.

The rearrangement joins TRBV30 to TRBJ2-7, with TRBD1 identical over 8 bases. The CDR3 length is 14 residues. With 2 bases clipped from V and 5 bases from J, the junction kept 8 bases outside the gene matches. Germline lookup yields CDR1 GTSNPN and CDR2 SVGIG (reference sequence). CDR3 in DNA: TGTGCCTGGAGTAGTGGGCAGGGGGCTCACGAGCAGTACTTC. It encodes CAWSSGQGAHEQYF.

This sequence joins TRBV6-5 and TRBJ1-1; TRBD1 agrees at 9 bases. From germline, CDR1 is MNHEY and CDR2 SVGAGI. The CDR3 contains 14 residues. Unmatched junction bases numbered 10, after V lost 4 bases and J lost 10 bases. The CDR3 spells CASSFRGTGKGAFF. In nucleotides, the CDR3 is TGTGCCAGCAGTTTTCGCGGGACAGGGAAAGGAGCTTTCTTT.